Listed below are T cell receptor beta chains from one sample, sequenced in a study of identical twins. Using its own MiXCR run on the 5' RACE reads, TCRdb lists one record per CDR3 protein. The repertoire holds roughly 750,000 distinct CDR3 sequences, with over 20% as singletons. The data were also submitted as part of a second study, on T cells expressing NK-cell markers.

Sample: PBMCs. The source is a woman aged 18-35 years in good health. CDR3s include the opening cysteine and the closing phenylalanine or tryptophan. D genes are given only for firm matches. Rows give clone size only sometimes, using once, few, many, or a class for an expanded clone.

many,TRBJ1-2,NA,TRBV5-1,CASSLAVGTLNYGYTF,TGCGCCAGCAGCTTGGCCGTGGGTACACTTAACTATGGCTACACCTTC
many,TRBJ2-1,NA,TRBV5-1,CASGDKQFF,TGCGCCAGCGGGGATAAGCAGTTCTTC
NA,TRBJ2-5,NA,TRBV16,CASTHGGPLYQESQYF,TGTGCCAGCACACATGGGGGACCTTTGTACCAAGAGTCCCAGTACTTC
NA,TRBJ2-2,NA,TRBV12-5,CASVGFRDLVTGELFF,TGTGCTAGTGTCGGGTTCCGGGACCTCGTCACCGGGGAGCTGTTTTTT
NA,TRBJ2-3,TRBD2,TRBV20-1,CSARDSGRGTDTQYF,TGCAGTGCTAGAGATAGCGGGAGGGGCACAGATACGCAGTATTTT
NA,TRBJ2-3,NA,TRBV7-9,CASSSDRGNPDTQYF,TGTGCCAGCAGCTCCGACAGAGGGAACCCAGATACGCAGTATTTT
few,TRBJ1-5,TRBD1,TRBV20-1,CSARVSGTGPYSNQPQHF,TGCAGTGCTAGAGTCTCGGGGACAGGGCCATATAGCAATCAGCCCCAGCATTTT
few,TRBJ2-3,TRBD2,TRBV12-3/TRBV12-4,CASSRTGGPDTQYF,TGTGCCAGCAGCCGGACGGGAGGCCCAGATACGCAGTATTTT
NA,TRBJ2-5,NA,TRBV20-1,CSARRLGIQETQYF,TGCAGTGCTAGGCGACTAGGGATCCAAGAGACCCAGTACTTC
NA,TRBJ2-2,NA,TRBV6-5,CASSFLPGQNTGELFF,TGTGCCAGCAGTTTTCTTCCGGGACAGAACACCGGGGAGCTGTTTTTT
few,TRBJ1-2,NA,TRBV10-3,CAISESGQGHGYTF,TGTGCCATCAGTGAGTCGGGCCAGGGTCATGGCTACACCTTC
many,TRBJ2-1,NA,TRBV10-3,CAISGTGNEQFF,TGTGCCATCAGCGGGACTGGCAATGAGCAGTTCTTC
NA,TRBJ2-2,NA,TRBV6-5,CASSYLMRISGELFF,TGTGCCAGCAGTTACCTAATGAGGATCAGCGGGGAGCTGTTTTTT
NA,TRBJ2-7,NA,TRBV12-3/TRBV12-4,CASRVSSYEQYF,TGTGCCAGCCGTGTCAGTTCCTACGAGCAGTACTTC
many,TRBJ1-1,NA,TRBV6-2/TRBV6-3,CASTLTGNTEAFF,TGTGCCAGCACCCTGACGGGGAACACTGAAGCTTTCTTT
few,TRBJ2-3,NA,TRBV5-1,CASSLELTTDTQYF,TGCGCCAGCAGCTTGGAGTTGACTACAGATACGCAGTATTTT
many,TRBJ2-5,NA,TRBV29-1,CSGAGLLQETQYF,TGCAGCGGGGCCGGACTACTACAAGAGACCCAGTACTTC
NA,TRBJ2-3,NA,TRBV4-2,CASSQDLRGGTDTQYF,TGTGCCAGCAGCCAAGATTTGCGGGGTGGCACAGATACGCAGTATTTT
NA,TRBJ2-7,NA,TRBV7-9,CASSTITGSYFPYEQYF,TGTGCCAGCAGCACCATTACAGGTTCCTATTTTCCCTACGAGCAGTACTTC
few,TRBJ2-1,TRBD2,TRBV4-2,CASSLNTGGGENEQFF,TGTGCCAGCAGCCTCAATACCGGGGGGGGCGAGAATGAGCAGTTCTTC
few,TRBJ2-3,NA,TRBV5-1,CASSLGWSSTDTQYF,TGCGCCAGCAGCTTGGGGTGGTCGAGCACAGATACGCAGTATTTT
few,TRBJ2-5,TRBD1,TRBV5-6,CASSLRQGRQETQYF,TGTGCCAGCAGCCTGAGACAGGGCCGTCAAGAGACCCAGTACTTC
NA,TRBJ2-7,NA,TRBV27,CASSLWGGDRQYF,TGTGCCAGCAGTTTATGGGGGGGGGACAGACAGTACTTC
many,TRBJ2-4,NA,TRBV12-3/TRBV12-4,CASTKKGNIQYF,TGTGCCAGCACCAAGAAGGGTAACATTCAGTACTTC
few,TRBJ1-5,NA,TRBV20-1,CSARRRDQPQHF,TGCAGTGCTAGGCGGAGGGATCAGCCCCAGCATTTT
many,TRBJ2-5,TRBD2,TRBV5-6,CASTRWGRAMETQYF,TGTGCCAGCACCCGGTGGGGGAGGGCCATGGAGACCCAGTACTTC
once,TRBJ2-3,NA,TRBV7-8,CASSLGFGSSTDTQYF,TGTGCCAGCAGCTTAGGTTTTGGGTCTAGCACAGATACGCAGTATTTT
NA,TRBJ2-4,TRBD2,TRBV20-1,CSASLAGTKNIQYF,TGCAGTGCATCTCTAGCGGGGACCAAAAACATTCAGTACTTC
NA,TRBJ2-7,NA,TRBV7-9,CASSLRGKSYEQYF,TGTGCCAGCAGCTTGAGGGGCAAATCCTACGAGCAGTACTTC
NA,TRBJ2-7,NA,TRBV5-5,CASSLSWANEQYF,TGTGCCAGCAGCTTGTCATGGGCGAACGAGCAGTACTTC
NA,TRBJ2-1,NA,TRBV7-3,CASSAAGATAYNEQFF,TGTGCCAGCAGCGCCGCGGGGGCCACCGCTTACAATGAGCAGTTCTTC
NA,TRBJ2-7,NA,TRBV4-1,CASSEGIIYEQYF,TGCGCCAGCAGCGAAGGGATTATTTACGAGCAGTACTTC
few,TRBJ2-2,NA,TRBV4-3,CASSQDYGISGYTGELFF,TGCGCCAGCAGCCAAGATTACGGGATTAGCGGATACACCGGGGAGCTGTTTTTT
many,TRBJ2-1,NA,TRBV9,CASSVVGDEQFF,TGTGCCAGCAGCGTAGTGGGCGATGAGCAGTTCTTC
few,TRBJ2-7,TRBD2,TRBV16,CASSSGIRREGQCEQYF,TGTGCCAGCAGCAGTGGGATTCGGCGGGAGGGCCAGTGCGAGCAGTACTTC
few,TRBJ2-2,NA,TRBV20-1,CSAGGNTGELFF,TGCAGTGCTGGCGGGAACACCGGGGAGCTGTTTTTT
NA,TRBJ1-1,NA,TRBV20-1,CSASLTSGRTINTEAFF,TGCAGTGCTAGTTTGACCTCTGGCAGGACAATAAACACTGAAGCTTTCTTT
NA,TRBJ2-1,NA,TRBV4-3,CASSQDRLGEQFF,TGCGCCAGCAGCCAAGACCGGCTGGGTGAGCAGTTCTTC
few,TRBJ2-5,NA,TRBV9,CASSVYSGRQETQYF,TGTGCCAGCAGCGTATATTCGGGGAGGCAAGAGACCCAGTACTTC
NA,TRBJ2-7,NA,TRBV2,CASCLDYTSYEQYF,TGTGCCAGCTGCCTGGACTACACCTCCTACGAGCAGTACTTC
NA,TRBJ1-3,NA,TRBV11-2,CASSLRQGVRSGNTIYF,TGTGCCAGCAGCTTAAGGCAGGGTGTTCGCTCTGGAAACACCATATATTTT
NA,TRBJ1-2,NA,TRBV4-1,CASSQDSRVSYGYTF,TGCGCCAGCAGCCAAGATTCGAGGGTCAGCTATGGCTACACCTTC
NA,TRBJ1-2,NA,TRBV29-1,CSAGTALGYTF,TGCAGCGCCGGGACGGCCCTCGGCTACACCTTC
NA,TRBJ2-7,NA,TRBV20-1,CSARGYSYEQYF,TGCAGTGCGAGGGGTTACTCCTACGAGCAGTACTTC
NA,TRBJ2-1,NA,TRBV7-3,CASNFERGDYNEQFF,TGTGCCAGCAATTTTGAGCGCGGGGACTACAATGAGCAGTTCTTC
NA,TRBJ2-7,NA,TRBV6-2/TRBV6-3,CASSYSRGNYEQYF,TGTGCCAGCAGTTACTCCCGCGGGAACTACGAGCAGTACTTC
few,TRBJ2-2,NA,TRBV7-8,CASSLVRQGDGELFF,TGTGCCAGCAGCTTAGTTCGGCAGGGCGACGGGGAGCTGTTTTTT
NA,TRBJ2-5,NA,TRBV20-1,CSAPGHQETQYF,TGCAGTGCTCCGGGACATCAAGAGACCCAGTACTTC
NA,TRBJ2-2,NA,TRBV5-1,CASTNSAGDTGELFF,TGCGCCAGCACCAACTCGGCAGGGGACACCGGGGAGCTGTTTTTT